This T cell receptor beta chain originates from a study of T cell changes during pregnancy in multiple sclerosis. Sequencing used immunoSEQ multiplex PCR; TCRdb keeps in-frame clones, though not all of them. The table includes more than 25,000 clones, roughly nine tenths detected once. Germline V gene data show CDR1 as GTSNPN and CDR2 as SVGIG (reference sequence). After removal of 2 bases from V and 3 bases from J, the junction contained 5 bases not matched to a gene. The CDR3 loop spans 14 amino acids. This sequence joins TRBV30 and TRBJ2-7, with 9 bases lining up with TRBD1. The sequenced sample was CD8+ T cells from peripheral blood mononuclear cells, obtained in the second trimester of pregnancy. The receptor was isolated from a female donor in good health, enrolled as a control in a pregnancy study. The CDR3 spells CAWSTGQGFYEQYF. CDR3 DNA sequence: TGTGCCTGGAGTACGGGACAGGGCTTCTACGAGCAGTACTTC.